The 25 T cell receptor beta chains below were found in one sample sequenced in a study of cytomegalovirus exposure and HLA in healthy donors. Amplification used 60 Vbeta primers and 13 Jbeta primers. TCRdb's table, derived via immunoSEQ multiplex PCR, lists solely in-frame clones and lacks some. The table shows about 130,000 clones, with roughly three quarters occurring only once. The sample consisted of PBMCs. Receptors were obtained from a man aged 25-45 years in good health and CMV-seropositive.

The sample holds a few counts of this clone. The J gene is TRBJ2-2, the V gene TRBV19; TRBD1 agrees at 9 bases. Unmatched junction bases numbered 7, after V lost 5 bases and J lost 3 bases. Looked up from germline, CDR1 is LNHDA and CDR2 is SQIVND (reference sequence). This CDR3 comprises 16 residues. The DNA of the CDR3 is TGTGCCAGTAGTCCTCTGGGACAGGGAGACACCGGGGAGCTGTTTTTT. Residues: CASSPLGQGDTGELFF.

This chain uses TRBV30 with TRBJ2-3; 9 nucleotides align to TRBD2. There are 16 residues in the CDR3. Germline CDR1 GTSNPN, CDR2 SVGIG (reference sequence). The V and J ends lost 0 bases and 4 bases, in that order; junction bases with no gene match: 8. In nucleotides, the CDR3 is TGTGCCTGGAGTGTCCTCAGCGGGGGGACCCCAGATACGCAGTATTTT. Amino acids: CAWSVLSGGTPDTQYF.

The chain combines TRBV4-2 with TRBJ1-5; TRBD1 agrees at 7 bases. CDR1 is LGHNA, CDR2 YNFKEQ, per germline. The CDR3 runs 16 residues. After removal of 3 bases from V and 6 bases from J, the junction contained 11 bases not matched to a gene. CDR3 bases: TGTGCCAGCAGCCAGAGGGGGCGAACAGAAGCTCAGCCCCAGCATTTT. It translates to CASSQRGRTEAQPQHF.

This CDR3 is CAWGAGGYGYTF. The CDR3, as DNA: TGTGCCTGGGGGGCGGGGGGCTATGGCTACACCTTC. The rearrangement joins TRBV30 to TRBJ1-2; possibly TRBD1 for D (5 bases). The CDR3 is made up of 12 amino acids. Germline CDR1 is GTSNPN and CDR2 is SVGIG (reference sequence). With 5 bases removed from V and 4 bases from J, the gap between germline ends came to 11 bases.

The table lists this clone with a few counts. The rearrangement uses TRBV9 and TRBJ2-5; TRBD2 aligns across 14 bases. Looked up from germline, CDR1 is SGDLS and CDR2 is YYNGEE. This CDR3 has 22 residues. V lost 0 bases, J lost 1 base, and 17 bases stayed unmatched. CDR3: CASSVDGGRDKGTSGSQETQYF. CDR3 bases: TGTGCCAGCAGCGTAGATGGCGGACGGGACAAGGGGACTAGCGGGAGCCAAGAGACCCAGTACTTC.

In DNA, the CDR3 is TGTGCCAGCAGCTTATTGGGCAGGGCAAACTCTGGAAACACCATATATTTT. Amino acid sequence: CASSLLGRANSGNTIYF. V usage is TRBV7-2 and J usage is TRBJ1-3, with D possibly matching TRBD1 (5 bases). Deletions cut 2 bases from V and 0 bases from J, with 14 bases between. The V gene's germline CDR1 is SGHTA and CDR2 FQGNSA. The CDR3 loop spans 17 amino acids.

This clone was seen more than once but under ten times. The gene calls are TRBV7-9 and TRBJ1-2, with 11 positions matching TRBD1. V was clipped by 6 bases and J by 4 bases; unmatched bases: 7. There are 15 residues in the CDR3. Germline-derived CDR1 and CDR2 are SEHNR and FQNEAQ (reference sequence). Written as DNA, the CDR3 is TGTGCCAGCAGTCCTGGACAGGGGGCCGGCTATGGCTACACCTTC. Translated, it gives CASSPGQGAGYGYTF.

This CDR3 reads CASSIGTGVYEQYF. Written as DNA, the CDR3 is TGTGCCAGTAGTATCGGGACAGGGGTCTACGAGCAGTACTTC. The chain carries TRBV19 and TRBJ2-7, with 10 nucleotides matching TRBD1. CDR3 length: 14 residues. The junction had 2 bases not matched to a gene; V was cut back by 3 bases and J by 3 bases. CDR1 and CDR2 from the germline V gene are LNHDA and SQIVND (reference sequence).

The chain joins TRBV5-4 to TRBJ2-3; D is possibly TRBD2 (6 bases). Per germline, CDR1 SGHNT and CDR2 YYREEE (reference sequence). This CDR3 has 14 residues. V gave up 4 bases and J gave up 2 bases, with 11 bases separating them. CDR3 sequence (DNA): TGTGCCAGCAGCGGCCGGGACTTCACAGATACGCAGTATTTT. Its translation is CASSGRDFTDTQYF.

The chain links TRBV2 to TRBJ1-1, with TRBD1 matching 9 bases. CDR1 and CDR2 from the germline V gene are SNHLY and FYNNEI. This CDR3 comprises 16 residues. With 11 bases clipped from V and 1 base from J, the junction kept 14 bases outside the gene matches. The CDR3 coding sequence is TGTGCCTCCCGAGTTGACCGGGACAGGGCGAACACTGAAGCTTTCTTT. Its protein product is CASRVDRDRANTEAFF.

This clone has just one count. The V and J genes are TRBV28 and TRBJ1-5; a weak D match, TRBD1 (5 bases). The germline V gene has CDR1 MDHEN and CDR2 SYDVKM. The CDR3 is 16 residues long. Trimming pared 5 bases from V and 1 base from J, leaving 15 bases between. The CDR3 region has the DNA TGTGCCAGCAGTAGCGTAGACAGAGAGAGCAATCAGCCCCAGCATTTT. This translates into CASSSVDRESNQPQHF.

The chain joins TRBV19 to TRBJ2-2; no definite D call. The CDR3 loop spans 15 amino acids. V lost 7 bases to trimming and J lost 7 bases, with 19 bases between them. Germline V CDR1 and CDR2: LNHDA, SQIVND (reference sequence). In DNA form, the CDR3 reads TGTGCCAGTATTCAATCCCGGCTAGAGTTCGGGGAGCTGTTTTTT. This translates into CASIQSRLEFGELFF.

The V call is TRBV30, the J call TRBJ2-7; 10 positions agree with TRBD1. In germline, CDR1 is GTSNPN, CDR2 SVGIG (reference sequence). Losses at the gene ends were 0 bases for V and 6 bases for J; bases not matched to a gene: 5. The CDR3 has 14 residues. In nucleotides, the CDR3 is TGTGCCTGGAGTGTGGGACAGGGGATTTCCGAGCAGTACTTC. Translated: CAWSVGQGISEQYF.

CDR3 DNA sequence: TGCGCCAGCAGCCAAGGACTAGCGGGAGGGTCAGAGACCCAGTACTTC. Amino acids: CASSQGLAGGSETQYF. V usage is TRBV4-3 and J usage is TRBJ2-5, with 14 bases matching TRBD2. V dropped 1 base and J dropped 4; count of bases not matched to a gene: 2. The CDR3 runs to 16 residues. Germline CDR1 LGHNA, CDR2 YSLEER.

The rearrangement links TRBV6-4 to TRBJ2-7, with D possibly matching TRBD1 (6 bases). The germline gives CDR1 MRHNA, CDR2 SNTAGT. Trimming removed 6 bases from V and 3 bases from J, with 18 bases in between. This CDR3 comprises 15 residues. The CDR3 loop is CASSPGSGHLYEQYF. Here the CDR3 DNA reads TGTGCCAGCAGCCCGGGATCGGGACACCTCTACGAGCAGTACTTC.

This chain connects TRBV10-2 to TRBJ2-3; 10 bases align to TRBD2. The length of the CDR3 is 14 residues. The trim removed 5 bases at V and 6 bases at J, leaving 5 bases unmatched. CDR1 and CDR2 (germline): WSHSY, SAAADI. CDR3 sequence: CASSLAGGVDTQYF. The DNA of the CDR3 is TGCGCCAGCAGTTTAGCGGGGGGAGTTGATACGCAGTATTTT.

The rearrangement links TRBV11-2 to TRBJ2-7; D may be TRBD1 (8 bases). Germline V gives CDR1 SGHAT, CDR2 FQNNGV. This CDR3 comprises 17 residues. The V and J ends lost 4 bases and 4 bases respectively, with 23 bases between them. CDR3 nucleotide sequence: TGTGCCAGCAGCTCCTACAGGGGGGGACAGCAAAGGTACGAGCAGTACTTC. Encoded protein: CASSSYRGGQQRYEQYF.

The chain has TRBV4-1 and TRBJ2-7; D possibly corresponds to TRBD2 (6 bases). Trimming cost V 1 base and J 2 bases, with 12 bases left between them. The CDR3 is 15 residues long. From germline, CDR1 is MGHRA and CDR2 YSYEKL. CDR3 amino acids: CASSQGAGRPYEQYF. CDR3 coding DNA: TGCGCCAGCAGCCAAGGCGCGGGACGCCCCTACGAGCAGTACTTC.

The chain combines TRBV20-1 with TRBJ1-2; D gene uncertain. In germline, CDR1 is DFQATT, CDR2 SNEGSKA (reference sequence). V was trimmed by 6 bases and J by 0 bases, leaving 2 bases between them. The CDR3 is 10 residues long. This CDR3 reads CSASNYGYTF. The CDR3 coding sequence is TGCAGTGCCTCTAACTATGGCTACACCTTC.

This clone was seen only once. This chain joins TRBV7-8 and TRBJ1-4, with D maybe TRBD1 (6 bases). Germline CDR1 reads SGHVS; CDR2 reads FQNEAQ. This CDR3 has 14 amino acids. The V end was cut by 7 bases, the J end by 6 bases, with 15 bases between. The CDR3 bases are TGTGCCAGCACTAGGGACACTTATGATGAAAAACTGTTTTTT. Residues: CASTRDTYDEKLFF.

V is TRBV4-1 and J is TRBJ1-5; no clear D. The CDR3 length is 15 residues. The V gene lost 4 bases and the J gene lost 0 bases, with 10 bases spanning the gap. Germline CDR1 is MGHRA and CDR2 is YSYEKL. The CDR3 loop is CASSRQVFSNQPQHF. The CDR3 nucleotides read TGCGCCAGCAGCCGTCAGGTATTTAGCAATCAGCCCCAGCATTTT.

The sample holds one count of this clone. The V and J genes are TRBV27 and TRBJ2-7; perhaps TRBD2 as D (5 bases). From germline, CDR1 is MNHEY and CDR2 SMNVEV (reference sequence). V lost 0 bases, J lost 4 bases, and 10 bases lay in between. The CDR3 is 14 amino acids. This CDR3 is CASSLSLVGYEQYF. The CDR3 DNA reads as TGTGCCAGCAGTTTATCACTAGTGGGATACGAGCAGTACTTC.

This chain connects TRBV18 to TRBJ1-2; possible D gene TRBD1, 6 bases. This CDR3 comprises 15 residues. The V and J ends lost 2 bases and 8 bases respectively, with 18 bases between them. Germline CDR1 and CDR2: KGHSH and LQKENI. CDR3 loop: CASSPTGQGIKGYTF. The CDR3, as DNA: TGTGCCAGCTCACCAACAGGGCAAGGTATTAAAGGCTACACCTTC.

The chain uses TRBV29-1 and TRBJ2-3; 10 nucleotides align to TRBD2. Germline lookup yields CDR1 SQVTM and CDR2 ANQGSEA. There are 15 residues in the CDR3. Trimming took 4 bases from V and 2 from J; bases not matched to a gene: 6. CDR3 amino acids: CSVGVTSGITDTQYF. The DNA of the CDR3 is TGCAGCGTTGGGGTAACTAGCGGGATCACAGATACGCAGTATTTT.

This chain joins TRBV5-3 and TRBJ1-2, with 8 bases fitting TRBD1. Being an ORF, TRBV5-3 has a function that is uncertain. The ends lost 4 bases at V and 4 bases at J; junction bases unmatched: 3. This CDR3 has 13 amino acids. The CDR3 here is CARSEDRAYGYTF. In nucleotides, the CDR3 is TGTGCCAGAAGCGAGGACAGGGCCTATGGCTACACCTTC.